This T cell receptor beta chain is from a study of radiotherapy plus CTLA-4 blockade in lung cancer. The CDR3 has 17 residues. In germline, CDR1 is SGHAT, CDR2 FQNNGV. V shed 1 base, J shed 6 bases, and the junction held 10 bases outside the gene matches. TCRdb keeps only in-frame clones here, not all; method: immunoSEQ multiplex PCR. The repertoire holds roughly 100,000 clones, with about 85% as singletons. The sequence was collected from a human donor with non-small cell lung cancer that progressed on radiotherapy plus ipilimumab. Some clones in this sample may be carry-over from other donors' samples. Specimen: peripheral blood, collected from a patient treated with radiotherapy plus ipilimumab. V gene TRBV11-2 combines with J gene TRBJ2-1; the match to TRBD2 covers 9 bases. CDR3 nucleotide sequence: TGTGCCAGCAGCTTAGTAAAGGGCGGGGGGGCCATCAATGAGCAGTTCTTC. Residues: CASSLVKGGGAINEQFF.